This TCR beta chain was identified during a study of identical twins. A universal primer site came from template switching; cDNA carried unique molecular identifiers. TCRdb processed the 5' RACE reads anew with MiXCR; each CDR3 protein has one entry. The table has some 760,000 distinct CDR3 sequences, around a sixth seen once; the top ten hold about an eighth. The V end was cut by 3 bases, the J end by 5 bases, with 11 bases between. Looked up from germline, CDR1 is DFQATT and CDR2 is SNEGSKA (reference sequence). This CDR3 contains 13 residues. Separately, the same data were catalogued under a study of T cells expressing NK-cell markers.

This sequence joins TRBV20-1 and TRBJ1-5, with D unclear. The sequencing sample was made of PBMCs. This clonotype was obtained from a woman in her late teens or twenties in good health. The CDR3 DNA reads as TGCAGTGCTAGTGGCGCTATGCATCAGCCCCAGCATTTT. Protein sequence: CSASGAMHQPQHF.